The sequence of this TCR beta chain was determined in a study of blood T cell repertoires in COVID-19. This table comes from immunoSEQ multiplex PCR, and its TCRdb copy is limited to in-frame clones, with some not included. The sample records 150,000 to 200,000 clones, 75% to 90% being singletons. The germline V gene encodes CDR1 LGHNA and CDR2 YNFKEQ. This CDR3 is 16 amino acids long. V trimming: 0 bases; J trimming: 5 bases; junction bases outside the gene matches: 3. The V call is TRBV4-2, the J call TRBJ2-1, with 11 bases aligning to TRBD2. The receptor was derived from a woman in her fifties or sixties with acute or convalescent COVID-19. Sequencing used peripheral blood. The CDR3 protein is CASSQDSSGRNNEQFF. CDR3 DNA: TGTGCCAGCAGCCAAGATTCTAGCGGGAGGAACAATGAGCAGTTCTTC.